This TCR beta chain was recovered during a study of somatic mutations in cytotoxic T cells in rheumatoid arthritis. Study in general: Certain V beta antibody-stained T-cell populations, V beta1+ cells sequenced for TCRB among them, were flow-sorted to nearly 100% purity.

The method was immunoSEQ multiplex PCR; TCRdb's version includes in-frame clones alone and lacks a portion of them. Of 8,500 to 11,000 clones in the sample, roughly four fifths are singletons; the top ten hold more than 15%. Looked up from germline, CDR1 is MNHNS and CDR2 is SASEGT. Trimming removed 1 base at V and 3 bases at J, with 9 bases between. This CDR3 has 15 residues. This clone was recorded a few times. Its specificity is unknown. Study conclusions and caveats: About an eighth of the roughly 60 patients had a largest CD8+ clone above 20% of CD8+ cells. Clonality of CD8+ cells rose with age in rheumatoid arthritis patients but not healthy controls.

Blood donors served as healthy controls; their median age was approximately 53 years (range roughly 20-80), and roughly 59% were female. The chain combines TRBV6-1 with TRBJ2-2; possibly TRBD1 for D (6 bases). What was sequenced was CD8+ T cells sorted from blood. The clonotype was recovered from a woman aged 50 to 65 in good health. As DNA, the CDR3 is TGTGCCAGCAGTGAAGGGGACACAGACACCGGGGAGCTGTTTTTT. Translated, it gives CASSEGDTDTGELFF.